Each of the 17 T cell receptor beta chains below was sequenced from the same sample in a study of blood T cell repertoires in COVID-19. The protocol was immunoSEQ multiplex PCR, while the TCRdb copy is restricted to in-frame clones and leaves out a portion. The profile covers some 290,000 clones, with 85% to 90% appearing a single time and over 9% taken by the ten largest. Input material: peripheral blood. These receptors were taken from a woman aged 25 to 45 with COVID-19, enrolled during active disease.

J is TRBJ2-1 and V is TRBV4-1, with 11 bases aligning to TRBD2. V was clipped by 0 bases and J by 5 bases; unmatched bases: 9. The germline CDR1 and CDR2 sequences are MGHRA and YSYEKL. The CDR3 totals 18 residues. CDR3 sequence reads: CASSQDRTSGYPHNEQFF. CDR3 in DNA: TGCGCCAGCAGCCAAGATAGGACTAGCGGGTACCCCCACAATGAGCAGTTCTTC.

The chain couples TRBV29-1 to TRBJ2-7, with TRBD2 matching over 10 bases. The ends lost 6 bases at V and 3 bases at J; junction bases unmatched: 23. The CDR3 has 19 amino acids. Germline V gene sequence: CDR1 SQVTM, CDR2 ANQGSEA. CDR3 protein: CSVAVWGDLRLAGLYEQYF. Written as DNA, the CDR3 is TGCAGCGTGGCGGTATGGGGGGATTTACGACTAGCGGGTCTCTACGAGCAGTACTTC.

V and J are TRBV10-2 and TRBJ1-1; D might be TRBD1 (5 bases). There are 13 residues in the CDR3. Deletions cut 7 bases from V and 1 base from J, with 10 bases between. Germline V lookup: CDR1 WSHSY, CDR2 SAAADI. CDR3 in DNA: TGCGCCAGCATGGTAAGGGGGAACACTGAAGCTTTCTTT. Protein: CASMVRGNTEAFF.

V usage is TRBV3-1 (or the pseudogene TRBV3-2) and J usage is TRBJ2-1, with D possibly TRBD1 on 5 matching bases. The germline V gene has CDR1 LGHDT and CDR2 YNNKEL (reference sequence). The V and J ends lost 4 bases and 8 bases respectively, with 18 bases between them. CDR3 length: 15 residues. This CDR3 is CASSPPGAPRDEQFF. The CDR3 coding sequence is TGTGCCAGCAGCCCGCCTGGGGCCCCTAGGGATGAGCAGTTCTTC.

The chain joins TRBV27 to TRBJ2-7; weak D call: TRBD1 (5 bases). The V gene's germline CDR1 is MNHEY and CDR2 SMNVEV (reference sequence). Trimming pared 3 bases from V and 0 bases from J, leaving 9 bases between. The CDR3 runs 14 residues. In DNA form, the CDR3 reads TGTGCCAGCAGTTTGTACGACAGCTCCTACGAGCAGTACTTC. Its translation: CASSLYDSSYEQYF.

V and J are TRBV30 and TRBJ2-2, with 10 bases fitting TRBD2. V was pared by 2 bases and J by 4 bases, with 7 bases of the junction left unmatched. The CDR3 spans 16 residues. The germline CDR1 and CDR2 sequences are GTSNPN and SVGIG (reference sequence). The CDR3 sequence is CAWSPRTSGLTGELFF. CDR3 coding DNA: TGTGCCTGGAGTCCCAGGACTAGCGGACTCACCGGGGAGCTGTTTTTT.

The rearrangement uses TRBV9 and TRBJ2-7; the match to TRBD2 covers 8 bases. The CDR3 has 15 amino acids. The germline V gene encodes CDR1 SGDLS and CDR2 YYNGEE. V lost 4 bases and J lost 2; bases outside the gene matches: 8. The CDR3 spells CASSPLGTRPYEQYF. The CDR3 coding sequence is TGTGCCAGCAGCCCACTGGGGACTAGACCCTACGAGCAGTACTTC.

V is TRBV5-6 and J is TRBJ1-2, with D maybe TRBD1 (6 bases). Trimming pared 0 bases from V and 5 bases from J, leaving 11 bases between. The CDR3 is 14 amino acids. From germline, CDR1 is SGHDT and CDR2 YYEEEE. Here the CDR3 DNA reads TGTGCCAGCAGCTTGGTTGGACAGAGATATGGCTACACCTTC. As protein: CASSLVGQRYGYTF.

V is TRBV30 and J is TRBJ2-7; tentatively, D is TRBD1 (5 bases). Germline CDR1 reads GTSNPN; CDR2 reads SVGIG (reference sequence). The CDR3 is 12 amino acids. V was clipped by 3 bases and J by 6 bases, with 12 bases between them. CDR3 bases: TGTGCCTGGAGCAGACCAGGGATCGAGCAGTACTTC. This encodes CAWSRPGIEQYF.

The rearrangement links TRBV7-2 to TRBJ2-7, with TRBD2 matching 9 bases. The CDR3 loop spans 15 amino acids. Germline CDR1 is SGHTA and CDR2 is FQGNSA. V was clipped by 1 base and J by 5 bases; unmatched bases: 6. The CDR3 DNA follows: TGTGCCAGCAGCTTAGATAGCGGGAGTTTCGACGAGCAGTACTTC. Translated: CASSLDSGSFDEQYF. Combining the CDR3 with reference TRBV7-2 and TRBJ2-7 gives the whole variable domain GAGVSQSPSNKVTEKGKDVELRCDPISGHTALYWYRQSLGQGLEFLIYFQGNSAPDKSGLPSDRFSAERTGGSVSTLTIQRTQQEDSAVYLCASSLDSGSFDEQYFGPGTRLTVT.

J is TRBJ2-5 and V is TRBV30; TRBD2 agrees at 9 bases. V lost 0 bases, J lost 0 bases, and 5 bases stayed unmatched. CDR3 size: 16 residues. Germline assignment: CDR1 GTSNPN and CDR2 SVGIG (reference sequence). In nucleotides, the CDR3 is TGTGCCTGGAGTGTACGCGGGAGGGTTAACCAAGAGACCCAGTACTTC. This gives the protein CAWSVRGRVNQETQYF.

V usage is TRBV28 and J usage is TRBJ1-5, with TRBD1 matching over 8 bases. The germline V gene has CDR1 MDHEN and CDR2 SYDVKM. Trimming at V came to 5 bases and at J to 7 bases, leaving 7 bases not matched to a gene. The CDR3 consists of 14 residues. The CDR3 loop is CASSKGQGRQPQHF. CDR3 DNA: TGTGCCAGCAGTAAAGGACAGGGTCGGCAGCCCCAGCATTTT. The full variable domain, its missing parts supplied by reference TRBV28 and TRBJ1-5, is DVKVTQSSRYLVKRTGEKVFLECVQDMDHENMFWYRQDPGLGLRLIYFSYDVKMKEKGDIPEGYSVSREKKERFSLILESASTNQTSMYLCASSKGQGRQPQHFGDGTRLSIL.

The CDR3: CSASPIAGSPSNQPQHF. In DNA form, the CDR3 reads TGCAGTGCTAGTCCCATCGCGGGGTCCCCTTCCAATCAGCCCCAGCATTTT. This sequence joins TRBV20-1 and TRBJ1-5; D gene unclear. Germline V lookup: CDR1 DFQATT, CDR2 SNEGSKA (reference sequence). The CDR3 is 17 amino acids. Trimming cost V 3 bases and J 3 bases, with 21 bases left between them.

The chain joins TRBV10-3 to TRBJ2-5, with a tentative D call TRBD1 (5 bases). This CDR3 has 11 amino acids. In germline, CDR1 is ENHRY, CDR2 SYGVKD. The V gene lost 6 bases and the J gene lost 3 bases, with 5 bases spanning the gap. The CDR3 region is CAIRTEETQYF. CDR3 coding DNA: TGTGCCATCAGGACAGAAGAGACCCAGTACTTC.

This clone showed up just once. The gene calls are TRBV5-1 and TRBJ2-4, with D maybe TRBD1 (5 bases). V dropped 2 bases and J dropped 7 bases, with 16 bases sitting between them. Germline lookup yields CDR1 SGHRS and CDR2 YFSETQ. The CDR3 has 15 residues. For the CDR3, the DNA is TGCGCCAGCAGCTTAAGGGGATTAGTTGGGAACATTCAGTACTTC. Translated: CASSLRGLVGNIQYF.

CDR3 protein: CASSESVRGYGYTF. For the CDR3, the DNA is TGCGCCAGCAGTGAGTCGGTCCGGGGATATGGCTACACCTTC. The chain is built from TRBV10-2 and TRBJ1-2; D unresolved. The CDR3 is 14 residues long. Deletions cut 0 bases from V and 5 bases from J, with 10 bases between. Germline loops: CDR1 WSHSY, CDR2 SAAADI.

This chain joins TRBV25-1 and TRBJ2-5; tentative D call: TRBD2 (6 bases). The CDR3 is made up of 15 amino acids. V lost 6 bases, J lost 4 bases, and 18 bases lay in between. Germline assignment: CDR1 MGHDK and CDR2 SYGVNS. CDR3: CASRKPGLVGETQYF. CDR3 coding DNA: TGTGCCAGCAGAAAGCCGGGACTGGTAGGAGAGACCCAGTACTTC.